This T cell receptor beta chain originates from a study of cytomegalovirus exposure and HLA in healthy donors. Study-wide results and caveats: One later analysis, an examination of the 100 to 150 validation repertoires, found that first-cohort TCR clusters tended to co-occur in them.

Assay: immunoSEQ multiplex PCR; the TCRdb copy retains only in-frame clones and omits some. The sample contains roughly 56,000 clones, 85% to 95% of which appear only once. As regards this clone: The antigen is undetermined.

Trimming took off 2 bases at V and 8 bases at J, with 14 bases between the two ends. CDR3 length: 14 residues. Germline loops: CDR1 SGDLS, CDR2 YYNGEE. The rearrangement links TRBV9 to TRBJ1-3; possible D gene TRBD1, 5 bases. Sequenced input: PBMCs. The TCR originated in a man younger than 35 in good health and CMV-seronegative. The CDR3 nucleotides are TGTGCCAGCAGCGTGTCTCTAGGGGCGGACACCATATATTTT. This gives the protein CASSVSLGADTIYF.